The 13 T cell receptor beta chains reported below all come from one sample, sequenced in a study of low-dose radiotherapy and immunotherapy resistance in tumors. Time point given: before trial treatment. With a constant-region primer and a V-primer adapter, TCRs were subjected to roughly 20 PCR cycles of amplification. TCRdb passed the reads through MiXCR, listing each CDR3 protein once. The table records under 60,000 distinct CDR3 sequences, roughly 12% of them present only once. Source: PBMCs, taken before treatment. The source of these receptors is a female donor with ovarian cancer.

The table lists this clonotype with many counts. The V and J genes are TRBV2 and TRBJ1-1; a possible D gene is TRBD1 (6 bases). V was clipped by 6 bases and J by 1 base, with 15 bases between them. The germline V gene has CDR1 SNHLY and CDR2 FYNNEI. CDR3 length: 15 residues. CDR3 sequence reads: CASSLQGIGNTEAFF. The CDR3 DNA is TGTGCCAGCAGCCTTCAGGGGATTGGGAACACTGAAGCTTTCTTT.

Ten or more counts support this clonotype. This chain uses TRBV7-2 with TRBJ2-1; no clear D. Trimming pared 1 base from V and 4 bases from J, leaving 14 bases between. CDR3 size: 16 residues. Germline-derived CDR1 and CDR2 are SGHTA and FQGNSA. The CDR3 DNA follows: TGTGCCAGCAGCTTAGGTGGCAGTGATTTTTACAATGAGCAGTTCTTC. As protein: CASSLGGSDFYNEQFF.

The chain has TRBV12-5 and TRBJ2-7, with 10 positions matching TRBD1. The CDR3 contains 14 residues. Germline V CDR1 and CDR2: LGHNT, FRNRAP. V lost 6 bases and J lost 5; bases outside the gene matches: 7. CDR3 DNA: TGTGCTAGTGGCCCGGGACAGGGGCTGAACGAGCAGTACTTC. Translating it yields CASGPGQGLNEQYF.

This clonotype was detected only a few times. The chain links TRBV23-1 to TRBJ1-2, with D perhaps TRBD1 (5 bases). TRBV23-1 is designated an ORF whose function remains uncertain. The CDR3 is made up of 16 amino acids. With 4 bases removed from V and 3 bases from J, the gap between germline ends came to 18 bases. CDR3 DNA sequence: TGCGCCAGCAGTCGGGTCCGCACGGGACTCGACTATGGCTACACCTTC. Protein sequence: CASSRVRTGLDYGYTF.

Ten or more counts support this clonotype. This chain connects TRBV18 to TRBJ1-3; D not certain. The CDR3 consists of 16 residues. V was pared by 0 bases and J by 0 bases, with 9 bases between. The germline gives CDR1 KGHSH, CDR2 LQKENI. The CDR3 region is CASSPPRRVSGNTIYF. The CDR3 DNA is TGTGCCAGCTCACCACCGCGTAGAGTCTCTGGAAACACCATATATTTT.

This clonotype has ten or more counts. CDR3 nucleotides: TGTGCCAGCCAGCGGTTAGCGGCCACCTCTGGGGCCAACGTCCTGACTTTC. It is translated as CASQRLAATSGANVLTF. The chain joins TRBV6-2 or TRBV6-3 to TRBJ2-6; maybe TRBD2 (6 bases). CDR1 and CDR2 from the germline V gene are MNHEY and SVGEGT. Trimming pared 8 bases from V and 0 bases from J, leaving 17 bases between. The length of the CDR3 is 17 residues.

This clonotype was found many times. The CDR3 region is CASSFDGYNEKLFF. CDR3 DNA: TGTGCCAGCAGTTTCGACGGATATAATGAAAAACTGTTTTTT. This chain uses TRBV12-3 or TRBV12-4 with TRBJ1-4; D is ambiguous. V was clipped by 3 bases and J by 4 bases, with 9 bases between them. The CDR3 covers 14 residues.

This clonotype has ten or more counts. V gene TRBV19 combines with J gene TRBJ2-7, with D unclear. The length of the CDR3 is 13 residues. Germline V lookup: CDR1 LNHDA, CDR2 SQIVND (reference sequence). Trimming cost V 8 bases and J 1 base, with 12 bases left between them. For the CDR3, the DNA is TGTGCCAGTGGAACTCACACATCCTACGAGCAGTACTTC. It translates to CASGTHTSYEQYF. The entire variable domain, with the rest obtained from reference TRBV19 and TRBJ2-7, is as follows: DGGITQSPKYLFRKEGQNVTLSCEQNLNHDAMYWYRQDPGQGLRLIYYSQIVNDFQKGDIAEGYSVSREKKESFPLTVTSAQKNPTAFYLCASGTHTSYEQYFGPGTRLTVT.

The chain couples TRBV11-2 to TRBJ2-1; 9 nucleotides match TRBD1. The length of the CDR3 is 15 residues. Per germline, CDR1 SGHAT and CDR2 FQNNGV. Unmatched junction bases numbered 1, after V lost 1 base and J lost 3 bases. The CDR3 DNA is TGTGCCAGCAGCTTAGCGGGACAGGGCTACAATGAGCAGTTCTTC. It translates to CASSLAGQGYNEQFF.

This clonotype was observed a few times. The genes are TRBV7-2 and TRBJ1-1; tentatively, D is TRBD1 (5 bases). CDR3 length: 14 amino acids. CDR1 and CDR2 (germline): SGHTA, FQGNSA. With 2 bases removed from V and 3 bases from J, the gap between germline ends came to 10 bases. CDR3: CASSLWGGDTEAFF. CDR3 DNA: TGTGCCAGCAGCTTATGGGGGGGGGACACTGAAGCTTTCTTT. Using reference TRBV7-2 and TRBJ1-1 for the parts outside the CDR3, the full variable domain is GAGVSQSPSNKVTEKGKDVELRCDPISGHTALYWYRQSLGQGLEFLIYFQGNSAPDKSGLPSDRFSAERTGGSVSTLTIQRTQQEDSAVYLCASSLWGGDTEAFFGQGTRLTVV.

The table lists this clonotype with many counts. The chain combines TRBV29-1 with TRBJ2-3; D remains unclear. Germline V gene sequence: CDR1 SQVTM, CDR2 ANQGSEA. The length of the CDR3 is 12 residues. The V end was cut by 3 bases, the J end by 2 bases, with 6 bases between. The CDR3 DNA sequence: TGCAGCGTTGACCCATCCACAGATACGCAGTATTTT. Residues: CSVDPSTDTQYF.

This clonotype appeared many times. The V gene is TRBV6-6, the J gene TRBJ2-6; no definite D call. The CDR3 has 11 residues. Germline values: CDR1 MNHNY, CDR2 SVGAGI (reference sequence). V shed 7 bases and J shed 2 bases, with 0 bases lying between them. The CDR3 nucleotides are TGTGCCAGCACTGGGGCCAACGTCCTGACTTTC. It encodes CASTGANVLTF.

This clonotype showed up many times. The J gene is TRBJ2-3, the V gene TRBV4-1; 8 bases match TRBD2. The ends lost 3 bases at V and 1 base at J; junction bases unmatched: 12. CDR3 length: 18 amino acids. Germline-derived CDR1 and CDR2 are MGHRA and YSYEKL. The CDR3 bases are TGCGCCAGCAGCCAGAGAGGAGCGGGAGCCCTTCGCACAGATACGCAGTATTTT. This encodes CASSQRGAGALRTDTQYF.